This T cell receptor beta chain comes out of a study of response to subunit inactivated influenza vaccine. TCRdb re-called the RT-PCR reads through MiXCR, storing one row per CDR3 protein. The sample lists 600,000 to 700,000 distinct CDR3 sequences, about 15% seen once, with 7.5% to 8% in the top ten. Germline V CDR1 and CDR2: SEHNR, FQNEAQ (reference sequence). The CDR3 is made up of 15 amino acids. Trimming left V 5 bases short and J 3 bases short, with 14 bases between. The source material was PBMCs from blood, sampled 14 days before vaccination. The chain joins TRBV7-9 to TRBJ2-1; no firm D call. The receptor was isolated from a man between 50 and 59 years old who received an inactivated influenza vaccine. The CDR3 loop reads CASSPAKGIYNEQFF. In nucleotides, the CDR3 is TGTGCCAGCAGCCCTGCCAAGGGTATCTACAATGAGCAGTTCTTC.